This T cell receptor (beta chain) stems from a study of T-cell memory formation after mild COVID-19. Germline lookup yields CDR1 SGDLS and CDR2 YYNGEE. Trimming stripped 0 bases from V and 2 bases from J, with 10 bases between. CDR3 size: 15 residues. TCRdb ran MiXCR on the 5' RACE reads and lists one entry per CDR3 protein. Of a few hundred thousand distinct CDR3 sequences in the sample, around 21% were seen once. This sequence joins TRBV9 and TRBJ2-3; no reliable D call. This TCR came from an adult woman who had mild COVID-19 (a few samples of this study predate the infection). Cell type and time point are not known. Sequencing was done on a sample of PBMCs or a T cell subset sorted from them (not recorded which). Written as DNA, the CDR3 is TGTGCCAGCAGCGTAGGGGGTCATGCCACAGATACGCAGTATTTT. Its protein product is CASSVGGHATDTQYF. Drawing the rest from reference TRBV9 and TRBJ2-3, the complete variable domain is DSGVTQTPKHLITATGQRVTLRCSPRSGDLSVYWYQQSLDQGLQFLIQYYNGEERAKGNILERFSAQQFPDLHSELNLSSLELGDSALYFCASSVGGHATDTQYFGPGTRLTVL.